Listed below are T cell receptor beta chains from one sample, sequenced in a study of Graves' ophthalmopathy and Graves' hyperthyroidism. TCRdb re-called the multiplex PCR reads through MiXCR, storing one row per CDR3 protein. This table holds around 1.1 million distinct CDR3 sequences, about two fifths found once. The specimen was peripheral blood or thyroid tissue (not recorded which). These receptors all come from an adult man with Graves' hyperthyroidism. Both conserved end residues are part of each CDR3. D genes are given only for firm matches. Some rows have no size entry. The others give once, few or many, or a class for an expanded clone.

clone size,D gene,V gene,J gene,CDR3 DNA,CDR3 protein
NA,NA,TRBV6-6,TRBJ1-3,TGTGCCAGCAGTCCCCCGCGATGGGGGTTTGTTAACACCATATATTTT,CASSPPRWGFVNTIYF
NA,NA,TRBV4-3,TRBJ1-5,TGCGCCAGCAGCCCGTGGGTTAGTTTTCCCCAGCATTTT,CASSPWVSFPQHF
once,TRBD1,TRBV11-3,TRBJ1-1,TGTGCCAGCAGCTCACACAGGGGCGGGACTGAAGCTTTCTTT,CASSSHRGGTEAFF
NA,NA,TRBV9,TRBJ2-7,TGTGCCAGCAGTGCCTCGTTAGGGGGGACCTACGAGCAGTACTTC,CASSASLGGTYEQYF
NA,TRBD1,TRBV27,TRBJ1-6,TGTGCCAGCAGTGCCAGACAGGGGAGAAATAATTCACCCCTCCACTTT,CASSARQGRNNSPLHF
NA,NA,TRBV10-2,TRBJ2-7,TGCGCCAGCAATATTCGGGACCGGCTCTACGAGCAGTACTTC,CASNIRDRLYEQYF
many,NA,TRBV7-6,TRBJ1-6,TGTGCCAGCAGCTTAAGTCACAGGAATTCACCCCTCCACTTT,CASSLSHRNSPLHF
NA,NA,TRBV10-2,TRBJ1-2,TGTGCCAGCAGTTACCGAGGGACCTCGAAAAACTATGGCTACACCTTC,CASSYRGTSKNYGYTF
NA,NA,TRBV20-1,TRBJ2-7,TGCAGTGCTAGAGAGGGCAGCCTCGAGCAGTACTTC,CSAREGSLEQYF
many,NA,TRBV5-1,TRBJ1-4,TGCGCCAGCAGCTGGCGGGATGCAACTAATGAAAAACTGTTTTTT,CASSWRDATNEKLFF
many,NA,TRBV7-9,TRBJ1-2,TGTGCCAGCAGTTTAGAGGTGTATGGCTACACCTTC,CASSLEVYGYTF
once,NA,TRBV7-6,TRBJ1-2,TGTGCCAGCAGCTTAGAGACAGCAGCTAACTATGGCTACACCTTC,CASSLETAANYGYTF
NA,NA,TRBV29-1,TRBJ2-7,TGCAGCGTTGAGTCTTTCTCCTACGAGCAGTACTTC,CSVESFSYEQYF
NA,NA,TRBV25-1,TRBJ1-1,TGTGCCAGCAGTGAGATCGGGGGTTATGGCACTGAAGCTTTCTTT,CASSEIGGYGTEAFF
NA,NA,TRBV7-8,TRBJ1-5,TGTGCCAGCAGCCCCAACCCAGGGAGCGGCAATCAGCCCCAGCATTTT,CASSPNPGSGNQPQHF
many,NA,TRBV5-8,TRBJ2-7,TGTGCCAGCAGCGGCCGGGACCATAACGTTTACGAGCAGTACTTC,CASSGRDHNVYEQYF
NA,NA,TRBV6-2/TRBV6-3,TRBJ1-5,TGTGCCAGCAGTTCGGCAGGGCTGAAAGATAGCAATCAGCCCCAGCATTTT,CASSSAGLKDSNQPQHF
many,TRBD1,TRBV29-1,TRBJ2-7,TGCAGCGTTGAACCGACAGGGGGTTCCTACGAGCAGTACTTC,CSVEPTGGSYEQYF
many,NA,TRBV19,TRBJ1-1,TGTGCCACCAGGCCCCCGGGAGGCACTGAAGCTTTCTTT,CATRPPGGTEAFF
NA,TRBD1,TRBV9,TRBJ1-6,TGTGCCAGCAGCGTAGAACAGGGGGATTCACCCCTCCACTTT,CASSVEQGDSPLHF
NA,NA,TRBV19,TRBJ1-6,TGTGCCAGTATCGGGCAGGGGATCTATAATTCACCCCTCCACTTT,CASIGQGIYNSPLHF
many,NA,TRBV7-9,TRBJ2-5,TGTGCCAGCCAAGACAGCCAAGAGACCCAGTACTTC,CASQDSQETQYF
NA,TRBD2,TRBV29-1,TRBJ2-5,TGCAGCGTTGAACTAGCGGGAGAAGAGACCCAGTACTTC,CSVELAGEETQYF
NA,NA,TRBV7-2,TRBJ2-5,TGTGCCAGCAGCTATTACCGGGTCGGCGAGGCCCAGTACTTC,CASSYYRVGEAQYF
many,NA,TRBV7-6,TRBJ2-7,TGTGCCAGCAGCTTTTCGAAAAGCTCCTACGAGCAGTACTTC,CASSFSKSSYEQYF
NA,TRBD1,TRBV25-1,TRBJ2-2,TGTGCCAGCAGAACCGGGACAGTCAACACCGGGGAGCTGTTTTTT,CASRTGTVNTGELFF
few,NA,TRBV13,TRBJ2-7,TGTGCCAGCAGTGATGGGGGCGTTTACGAGCAGTACTTC,CASSDGGVYEQYF
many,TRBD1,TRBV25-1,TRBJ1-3,TGTGCCAGCAGTCCCGACAGGGTTGGTAGTAACACCATATATTTT,CASSPDRVGSNTIYF
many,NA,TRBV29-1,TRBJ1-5,TGCAGCGTTTCAACAGGAGACTTCAATCAGCCCCAGCATTTT,CSVSTGDFNQPQHF
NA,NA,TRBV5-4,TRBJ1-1,TGTGCCAGCAGGTGGGGTTTGGGGGGCACTGAAGCTTTCTTT,CASRWGLGGTEAFF
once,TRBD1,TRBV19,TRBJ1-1,TGTGCCAGAGGACAGGGGACCAAGAACACTGAAGCTTTCTTT,CARGQGTKNTEAFF
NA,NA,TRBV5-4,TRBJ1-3,TGTGCCAGCACTTCCGACAGCGGAAACACCATATATTTT,CASTSDSGNTIYF
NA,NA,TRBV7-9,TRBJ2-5,TGTGCCAGCAGCTTAAAAGGTTCCGGGACTCAAGAGACCCAGTACTTC,CASSLKGSGTQETQYF
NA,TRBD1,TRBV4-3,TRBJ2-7,TGCGCCAGCAGCCAAGAGTGGCAGGGGGCTTCCTACGAGCAGTACTTC,CASSQEWQGASYEQYF
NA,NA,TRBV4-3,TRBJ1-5,TGCGCCAGCAGCCAAGATTTCAGGTCTATAGGGAATCAGCCCCAGCATTTT,CASSQDFRSIGNQPQHF
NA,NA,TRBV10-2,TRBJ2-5,TGCGCCAGCAGTGCATACTCCTTAGAGACCCAGTACTTC,CASSAYSLETQYF
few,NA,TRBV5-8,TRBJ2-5,TGTGCCAGCAGCTTGGCTATTCTGGGGATGGGTGAGACCCAGTACTTC,CASSLAILGMGETQYF
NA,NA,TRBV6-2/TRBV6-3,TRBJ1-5,TGTGCCAGCAGTCGTATTCAACCCGATCAGCCCCAGCATTTT,CASSRIQPDQPQHF
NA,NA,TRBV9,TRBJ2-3,TGTGCCAGCAGCGTAGAAGGTAGGACCCCCGTGGCGCAGTATTTT,CASSVEGRTPVAQYF
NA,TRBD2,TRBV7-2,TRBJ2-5,TGTGCCAGCAGCCCCCGGATAGCGGGAGGAGAGACCCAGTACTTC,CASSPRIAGGETQYF
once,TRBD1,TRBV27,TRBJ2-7,TGTGCCAGCAGTCTCACAGGGGCTGCGCAGTACTTC,CASSLTGAAQYF
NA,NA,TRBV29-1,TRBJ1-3,TGCAGCATCCGAGGGAACTCTGGAAACACCATATATTTT,CSIRGNSGNTIYF
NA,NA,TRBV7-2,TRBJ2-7,TGTGCCAGCAGCTTCAACCCCGGCGGGCACGAGCAGTACTTC,CASSFNPGGHEQYF
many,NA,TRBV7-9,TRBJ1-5,TGTGCCAGCAGCTTAGAATCGGGCAATCAGCCCCAGCATTTT,CASSLESGNQPQHF
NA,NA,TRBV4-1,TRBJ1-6,TGCGCCAGCAGCCAAGAAGTGCAGGGTGGGTCACCCCTCCACTTT,CASSQEVQGGSPLHF
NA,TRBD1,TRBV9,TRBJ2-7,TGTGCCAGCAGCCGATCGACCCACTCCGCTACAGGGGGGAGGTTCTCCTACGAGCAGTACTTC,CASSRSTHSATGGRFSYEQYF
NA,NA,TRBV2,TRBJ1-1,TGTGCCAGCAGGGGATTAGCGGGGGTCTCTGATTCTGAAGCTTTCTTT,CASRGLAGVSDSEAFF
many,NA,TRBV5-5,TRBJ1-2,TGTGCCAGCAGCCGGGACACGCTCTACTATGGCTACACCTTC,CASSRDTLYYGYTF
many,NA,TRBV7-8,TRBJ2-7,TGCGCCAGCATGCAGTACACCACCTCCTACGAGCAGTACTTC,CASMQYTTSYEQYF
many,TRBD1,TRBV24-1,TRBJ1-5,TGTGCCACCAGTGATTCGGACAGGGTTCAGCCCCAGCATTTT,CATSDSDRVQPQHF
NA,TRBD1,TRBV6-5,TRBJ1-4,TGTGCCAGCAGTCTTAGACAGGGGCGGGGCCGTTTTTTT,CASSLRQGRGRFF
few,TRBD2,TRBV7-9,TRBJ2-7,TGTGCCAGCAGCTTTAGGACTAGCGGTTACGAGCAGTACTTC,CASSFRTSGYEQYF
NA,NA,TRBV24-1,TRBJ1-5,TGTGCCACCGAAGATGGGGGCGGACAGCCCCAGCATTTT,CATEDGGGQPQHF
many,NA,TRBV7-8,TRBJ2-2,TGTGCCAGCTTTAGGGGCACCGGGGAGCTGTTTTTT,CASFRGTGELFF
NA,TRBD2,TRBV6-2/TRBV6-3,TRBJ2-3,TGTGCCAGCAGTTGTTTCCTAGCGGGGGGGACAGATACGCAGTATTTT,CASSCFLAGGTDTQYF
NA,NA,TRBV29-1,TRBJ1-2,TGCAGCGTTGAACGTCCACCAGGGACCTATGGCTACACCTTC,CSVERPPGTYGYTF
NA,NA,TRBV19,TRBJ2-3,TGTGCCAGTAGTACGGGGACCGGAGATACGCAGTATTTT,CASSTGTGDTQYF